A single sample gave rise to the 2 T cell receptor beta chains below, sequenced in a study of radiotherapy plus CTLA-4 blockade in lung cancer. Here immunoSEQ multiplex PCR was the method, and the copy in TCRdb shows in-frame clones only, minus some. The sample yields 55,000 to 85,000 clones, around 76% seen once. The sample was peripheral blood, taken from a patient treated with radiotherapy plus ipilimumab. The receptor source for this set is a human donor with non-small cell lung cancer whose response to radiotherapy plus ipilimumab could not be evaluated. Some clones in this sample may be carry-over from other donors' samples.

This clone was seen a handful of times. The chain recombines TRBV14 with TRBJ2-1; D is perhaps TRBD2 (5 bases). Germline V CDR1 and CDR2: SGHDN, FVKESK. The CDR3 consists of 15 residues. V lost 0 bases to trimming and J lost 7 bases, with 13 bases between them. CDR3 protein: CASSQEWTGWNEQFF. The CDR3 DNA reads as TGTGCCAGCAGCCAAGAGTGGACGGGGTGGAATGAGCAGTTCTTC.

This clone has a handful of counts. DNA of the CDR3: TGTGCCAGCGCGGGGGGTTCTTATTCACCCCTCCACTTT. Protein: CASAGGSYSPLHF. The chain has TRBV7-9 and TRBJ1-6; the D gene is possibly TRBD1 (5 bases). This CDR3 has 13 amino acids. V was cut by 8 bases and J by 8 bases, with 13 bases left in between. The V gene's germline CDR1 is SEHNR and CDR2 FQNEAQ (reference sequence).